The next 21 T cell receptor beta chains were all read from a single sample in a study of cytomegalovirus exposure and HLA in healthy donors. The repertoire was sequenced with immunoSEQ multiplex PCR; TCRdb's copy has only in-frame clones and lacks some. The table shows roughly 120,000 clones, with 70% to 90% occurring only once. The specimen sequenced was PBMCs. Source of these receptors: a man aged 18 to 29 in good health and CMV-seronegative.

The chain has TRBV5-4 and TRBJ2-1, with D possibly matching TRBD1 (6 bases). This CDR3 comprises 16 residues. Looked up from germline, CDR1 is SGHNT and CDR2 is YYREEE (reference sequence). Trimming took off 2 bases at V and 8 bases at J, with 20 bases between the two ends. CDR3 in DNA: TGTGCCAGCAGCTTCCCTGCACAGGGAGTACCCGATGAGCAGTTCTTC. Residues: CASSFPAQGVPDEQFF.

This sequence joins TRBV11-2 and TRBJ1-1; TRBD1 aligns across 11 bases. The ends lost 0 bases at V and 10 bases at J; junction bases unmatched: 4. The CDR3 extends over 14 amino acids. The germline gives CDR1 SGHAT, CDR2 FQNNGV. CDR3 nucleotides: TGTGCCAGCAGCTTAGAGGGGGACAGGGGGTTAGCTTTCTTT. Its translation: CASSLEGDRGLAFF. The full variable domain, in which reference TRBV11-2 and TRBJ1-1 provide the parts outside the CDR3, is EAGVAQSPRYKIIEKRQSVAFWCNPISGHATLYWYQQILGQGPKLLIQFQNNGVVDDSQLPKDRFSAERLKGVDSTLKIQPAKLEDSAVYLCASSLEGDRGLAFFGQGTRLTVV.

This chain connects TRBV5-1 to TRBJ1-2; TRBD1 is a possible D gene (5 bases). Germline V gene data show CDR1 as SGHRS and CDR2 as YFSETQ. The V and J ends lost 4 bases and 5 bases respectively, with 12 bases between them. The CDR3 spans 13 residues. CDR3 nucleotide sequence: TGCGCCAGCAGCGCCCAGACAGTATATGGCTACACCTTC. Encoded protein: CASSAQTVYGYTF.

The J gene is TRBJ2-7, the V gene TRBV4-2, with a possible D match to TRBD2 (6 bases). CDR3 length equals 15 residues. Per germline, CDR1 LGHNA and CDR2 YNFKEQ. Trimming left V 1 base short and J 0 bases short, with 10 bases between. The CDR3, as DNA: TGTGCCAGCAGCCAAGTTGGCGGGAACTCCTACGAGCAGTACTTC. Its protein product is CASSQVGGNSYEQYF.

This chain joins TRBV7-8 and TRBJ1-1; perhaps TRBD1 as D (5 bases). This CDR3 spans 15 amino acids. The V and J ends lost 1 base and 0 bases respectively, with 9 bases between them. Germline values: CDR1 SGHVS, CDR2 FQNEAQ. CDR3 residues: CASSLGAGMNTEAFF. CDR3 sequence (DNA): TGTGCCAGCAGCTTAGGAGCAGGGATGAACACTGAAGCTTTCTTT.

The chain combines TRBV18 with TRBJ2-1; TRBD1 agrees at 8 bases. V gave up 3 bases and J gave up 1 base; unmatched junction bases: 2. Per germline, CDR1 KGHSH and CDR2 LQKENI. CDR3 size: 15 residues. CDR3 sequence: CASSPRTGSYNEQFF. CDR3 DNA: TGTGCCAGCTCACCCCGGACAGGGTCCTACAATGAGCAGTTCTTC.

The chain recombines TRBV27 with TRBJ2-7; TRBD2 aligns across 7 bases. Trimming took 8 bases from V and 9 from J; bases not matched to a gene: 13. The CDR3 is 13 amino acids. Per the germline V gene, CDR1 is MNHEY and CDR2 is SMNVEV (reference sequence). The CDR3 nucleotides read TGTGCCAGCGCGCCTAGCGGATACGATGGGCAGTACTTC. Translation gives CASAPSGYDGQYF.

The CDR3 DNA reads TGTGCCAGCAGTAGTGGACACCTCGGCCCAGATACGCAGTATTTT. As protein: CASSSGHLGPDTQYF. The J gene is TRBJ2-3, the V gene TRBV9; a possible D gene is TRBD1 (5 bases). CDR1 SGDLS and CDR2 YYNGEE come from the germline V gene. This CDR3 contains 15 residues. V dropped 5 bases and J dropped 4 bases, with 17 bases sitting between them.

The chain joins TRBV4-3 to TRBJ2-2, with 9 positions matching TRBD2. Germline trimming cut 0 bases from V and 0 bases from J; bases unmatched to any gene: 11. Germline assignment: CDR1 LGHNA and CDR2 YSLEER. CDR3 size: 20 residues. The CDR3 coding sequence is TGCGCCAGCAGCCAAGAGACCAGCGGGGGGCCCTATACGAACACCGGGGAGCTGTTTTTT. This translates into CASSQETSGGPYTNTGELFF.

The CDR3 nucleotides are TGTGCCAGTAGTATAGCCCTAAGGGACAAGCAGTACTTC. It is translated as CASSIALRDKQYF. V usage is TRBV19 and J usage is TRBJ2-7, with D possibly being TRBD1 (6 bases). The CDR3 length is 13 residues. Trimming removed 1 base at V and 8 bases at J, with 12 bases between. In germline, CDR1 is LNHDA, CDR2 SQIVND (reference sequence).

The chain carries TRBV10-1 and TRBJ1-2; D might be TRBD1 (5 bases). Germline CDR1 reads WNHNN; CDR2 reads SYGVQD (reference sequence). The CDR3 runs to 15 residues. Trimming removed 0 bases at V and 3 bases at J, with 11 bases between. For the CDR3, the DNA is TGCGCCAGCAGTGAGTCGGCGGGGCCGGACTATGGCTACACCTTC. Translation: CASSESAGPDYGYTF.

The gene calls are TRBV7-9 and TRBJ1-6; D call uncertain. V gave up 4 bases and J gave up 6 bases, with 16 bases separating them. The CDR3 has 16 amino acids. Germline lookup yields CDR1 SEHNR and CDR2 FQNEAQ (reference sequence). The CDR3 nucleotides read TGTGCCAGCAGCTCATACCGGGGATCGGGTAATTCACCCCTCCACTTT. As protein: CASSSYRGSGNSPLHF.

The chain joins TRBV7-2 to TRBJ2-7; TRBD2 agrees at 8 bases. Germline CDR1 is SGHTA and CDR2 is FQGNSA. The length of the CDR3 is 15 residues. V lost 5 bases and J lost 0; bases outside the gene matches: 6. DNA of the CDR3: TGTGCCAGCAGCCCCGGGGGGGCCATCTCCTACGAGCAGTACTTC. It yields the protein CASSPGGAISYEQYF. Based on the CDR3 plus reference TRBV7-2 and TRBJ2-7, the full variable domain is GAGVSQSPSNKVTEKGKDVELRCDPISGHTALYWYRQSLGQGLEFLIYFQGNSAPDKSGLPSDRFSAERTGGSVSTLTIQRTQQEDSAVYLCASSPGGAISYEQYFGPGTRLTVT.

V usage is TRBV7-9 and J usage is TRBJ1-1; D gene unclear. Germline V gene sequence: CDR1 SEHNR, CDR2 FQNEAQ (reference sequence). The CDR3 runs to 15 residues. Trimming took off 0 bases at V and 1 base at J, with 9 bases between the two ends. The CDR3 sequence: CASSLAERENTEAFF. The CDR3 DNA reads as TGTGCCAGCAGCTTAGCTGAGAGGGAGAACACTGAAGCTTTCTTT.

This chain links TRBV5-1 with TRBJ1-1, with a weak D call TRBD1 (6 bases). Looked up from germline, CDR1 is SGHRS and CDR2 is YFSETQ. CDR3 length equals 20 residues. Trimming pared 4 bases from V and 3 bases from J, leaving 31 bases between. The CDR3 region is CASSRVTGLGQGSADTEAFF. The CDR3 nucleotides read TGCGCCAGCAGCCGAGTAACAGGCTTGGGACAAGGGTCTGCTGACACTGAAGCTTTCTTT.

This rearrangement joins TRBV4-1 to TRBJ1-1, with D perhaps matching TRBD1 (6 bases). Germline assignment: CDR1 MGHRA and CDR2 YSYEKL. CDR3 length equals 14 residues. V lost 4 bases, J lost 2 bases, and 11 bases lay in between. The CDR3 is CASSPKGGNTEAFF. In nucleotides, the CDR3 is TGCGCCAGCAGCCCCAAAGGGGGAAACACTGAAGCTTTCTTT.

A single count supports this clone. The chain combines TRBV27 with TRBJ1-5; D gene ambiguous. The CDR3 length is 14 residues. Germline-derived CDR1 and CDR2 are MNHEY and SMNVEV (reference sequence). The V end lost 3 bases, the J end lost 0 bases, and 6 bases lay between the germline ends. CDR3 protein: CASSFSYSNQPQHF. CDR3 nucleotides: TGTGCCAGCAGTTTTTCCTATAGCAATCAGCCCCAGCATTTT.

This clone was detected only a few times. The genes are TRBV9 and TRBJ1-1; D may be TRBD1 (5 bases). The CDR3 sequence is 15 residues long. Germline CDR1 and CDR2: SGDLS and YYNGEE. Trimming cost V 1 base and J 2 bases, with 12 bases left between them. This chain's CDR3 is CASSVLQEINTEAFF. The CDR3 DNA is TGTGCCAGCAGCGTACTACAGGAGATAAACACTGAAGCTTTCTTT.

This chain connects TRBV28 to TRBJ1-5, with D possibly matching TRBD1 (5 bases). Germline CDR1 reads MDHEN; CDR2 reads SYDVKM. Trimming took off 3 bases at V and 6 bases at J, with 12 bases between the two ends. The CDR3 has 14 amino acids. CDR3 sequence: CASSFPRRGQPQHF. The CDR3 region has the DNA TGTGCCAGCAGTTTCCCCAGGAGGGGTCAGCCCCAGCATTTT. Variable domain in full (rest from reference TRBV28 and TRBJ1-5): DVKVTQSSRYLVKRTGEKVFLECVQDMDHENMFWYRQDPGLGLRLIYFSYDVKMKEKGDIPEGYSVSREKKERFSLILESASTNQTSMYLCASSFPRRGQPQHFGDGTRLSIL.

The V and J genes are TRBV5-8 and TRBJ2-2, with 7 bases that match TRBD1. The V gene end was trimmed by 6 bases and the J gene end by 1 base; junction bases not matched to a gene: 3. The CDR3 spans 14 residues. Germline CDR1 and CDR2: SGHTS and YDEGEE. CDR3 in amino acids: CASTRDRNTGELFF. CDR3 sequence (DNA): TGTGCCAGCACCAGGGACAGGAACACCGGGGAGCTGTTTTTT.

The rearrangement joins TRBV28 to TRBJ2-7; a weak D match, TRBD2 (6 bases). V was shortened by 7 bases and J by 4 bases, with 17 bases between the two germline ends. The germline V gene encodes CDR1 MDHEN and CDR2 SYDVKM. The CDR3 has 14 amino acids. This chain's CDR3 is CASTWRVSGYEQYF. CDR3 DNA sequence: TGTGCCAGCACCTGGAGGGTGTCGGGTTACGAGCAGTACTTC. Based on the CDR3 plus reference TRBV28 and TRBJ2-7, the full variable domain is DVKVTQSSRYLVKRTGEKVFLECVQDMDHENMFWYRQDPGLGLRLIYFSYDVKMKEKGDIPEGYSVSREKKERFSLILESASTNQTSMYLCASTWRVSGYEQYFGPGTRLTVT.